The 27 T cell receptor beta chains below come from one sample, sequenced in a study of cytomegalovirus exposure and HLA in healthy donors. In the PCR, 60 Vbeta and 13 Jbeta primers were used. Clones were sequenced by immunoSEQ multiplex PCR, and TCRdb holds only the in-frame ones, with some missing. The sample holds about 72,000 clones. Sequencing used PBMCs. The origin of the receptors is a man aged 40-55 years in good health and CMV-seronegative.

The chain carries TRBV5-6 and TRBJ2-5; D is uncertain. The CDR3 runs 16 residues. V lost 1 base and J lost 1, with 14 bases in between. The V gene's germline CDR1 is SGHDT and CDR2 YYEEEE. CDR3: CASSLRSQSLQETQYF. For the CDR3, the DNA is TGTGCCAGCAGCTTGCGGAGCCAGAGCCTCCAAGAGACCCAGTACTTC. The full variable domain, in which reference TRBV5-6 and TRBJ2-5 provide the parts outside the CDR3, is DAGVTQSPTHLIKTRGQQVTLRCSPKSGHDTVSWYQQALGQGPQFIFQYYEEEERQRGNFPDRFSGHQFPNYSSELNVNALLLGDSALYLCASSLRSQSLQETQYFGPGTRLLVL.

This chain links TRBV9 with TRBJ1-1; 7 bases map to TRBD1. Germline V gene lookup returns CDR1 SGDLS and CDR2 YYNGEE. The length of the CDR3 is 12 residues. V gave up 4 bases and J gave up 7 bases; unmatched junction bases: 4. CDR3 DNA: TGTGCCAGCAGCCACCGGGACAGTGAAGCTTTCTTT. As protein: CASSHRDSEAFF. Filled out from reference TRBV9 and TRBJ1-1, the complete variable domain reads DSGVTQTPKHLITATGQRVTLRCSPRSGDLSVYWYQQSLDQGLQFLIQYYNGEERAKGNILERFSAQQFPDLHSELNLSSLELGDSALYFCASSHRDSEAFFGQGTRLTVV.

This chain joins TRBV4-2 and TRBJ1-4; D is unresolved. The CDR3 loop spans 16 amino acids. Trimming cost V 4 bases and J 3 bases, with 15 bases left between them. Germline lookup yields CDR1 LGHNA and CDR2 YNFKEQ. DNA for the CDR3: TGTGCCAGCAGCCCGGAGGGAGGGTTGTCTAATGAAAAACTGTTTTTT. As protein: CASSPEGGLSNEKLFF.

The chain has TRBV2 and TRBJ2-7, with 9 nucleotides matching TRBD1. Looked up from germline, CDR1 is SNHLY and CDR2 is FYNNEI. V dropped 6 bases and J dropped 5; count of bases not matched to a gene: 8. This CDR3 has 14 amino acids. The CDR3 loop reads CASRRGTGNHEQYF. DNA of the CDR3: TGTGCCAGCAGGAGAGGGACAGGGAATCACGAGCAGTACTTC. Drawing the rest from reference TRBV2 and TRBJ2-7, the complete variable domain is EPEVTQTPSHQVTQMGQEVILRCVPISNHLYFYWYRQILGQKVEFLVSFYNNEISEKSEIFDDQFSVERPDGSNFTLKIRSTKLEDSAMYFCASRRGTGNHEQYFGPGTRLTVT.

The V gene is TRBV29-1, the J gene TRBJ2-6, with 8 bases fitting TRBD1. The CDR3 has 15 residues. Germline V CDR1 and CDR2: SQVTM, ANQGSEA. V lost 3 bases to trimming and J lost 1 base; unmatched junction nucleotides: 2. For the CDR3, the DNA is TGCAGCGTTGAGGACAGGGCATCTGGGGCCAACGTCCTGACTTTC. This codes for CSVEDRASGANVLTF.

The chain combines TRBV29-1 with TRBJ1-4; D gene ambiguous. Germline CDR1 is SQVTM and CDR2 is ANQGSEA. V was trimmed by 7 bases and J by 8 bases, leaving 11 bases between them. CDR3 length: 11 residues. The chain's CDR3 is CSAIKEEKLFF. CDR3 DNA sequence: TGCAGCGCCATTAAGGAGGAAAAACTGTTTTTT.

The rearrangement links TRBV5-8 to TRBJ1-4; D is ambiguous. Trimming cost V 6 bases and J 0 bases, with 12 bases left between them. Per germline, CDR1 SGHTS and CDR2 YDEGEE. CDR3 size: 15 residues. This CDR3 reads CASNPDGATNEKLFF. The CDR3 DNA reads TGTGCCAGCAACCCAGACGGAGCAACTAATGAAAAACTGTTTTTT.

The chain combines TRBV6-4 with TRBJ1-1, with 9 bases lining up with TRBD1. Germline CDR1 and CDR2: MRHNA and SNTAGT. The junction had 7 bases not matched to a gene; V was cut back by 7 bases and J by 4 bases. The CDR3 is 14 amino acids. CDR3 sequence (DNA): TGTGCCAGCAAGCAGGACAGGGGAAGCACTGAAGCTTTCTTT. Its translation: CASKQDRGSTEAFF.

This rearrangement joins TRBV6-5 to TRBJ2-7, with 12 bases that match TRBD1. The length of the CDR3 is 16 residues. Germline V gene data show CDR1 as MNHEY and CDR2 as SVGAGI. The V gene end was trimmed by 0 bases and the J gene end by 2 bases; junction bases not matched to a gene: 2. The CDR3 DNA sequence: TGTGCCAGCAGTTACTCTGGGACAGGGGGCGCCTACGAGCAGTACTTC. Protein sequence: CASSYSGTGGAYEQYF.

The CDR3 coding sequence is TGTGCCAGCAGAGAACAGGGGAGAAATCCAGGTTCGAACTATGGCTACACCTTC. Amino acids: CASREQGRNPGSNYGYTF. J is TRBJ1-2 and V is TRBV28; 7 bases are a match to TRBD1. Germline assignment: CDR1 MDHEN and CDR2 SYDVKM. This CDR3 contains 18 residues. J gave up 2 bases and V 6 bases, and 18 bases lay outside the gene matches.

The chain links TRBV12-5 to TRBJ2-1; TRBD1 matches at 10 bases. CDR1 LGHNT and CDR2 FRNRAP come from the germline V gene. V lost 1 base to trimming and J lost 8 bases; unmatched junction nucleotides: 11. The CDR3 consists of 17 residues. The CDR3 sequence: CASGLEKTGGLVDEQFF. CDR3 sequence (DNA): TGTGCTAGTGGTTTGGAAAAGACAGGGGGCTTGGTGGATGAGCAGTTCTTC.

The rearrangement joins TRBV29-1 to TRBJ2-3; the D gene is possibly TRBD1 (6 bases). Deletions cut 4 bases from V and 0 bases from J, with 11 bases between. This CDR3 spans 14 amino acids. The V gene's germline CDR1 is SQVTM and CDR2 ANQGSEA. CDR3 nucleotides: TGCAGCGTTGGGGGCCAGGGGAGCACAGATACGCAGTATTTT. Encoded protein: CSVGGQGSTDTQYF.

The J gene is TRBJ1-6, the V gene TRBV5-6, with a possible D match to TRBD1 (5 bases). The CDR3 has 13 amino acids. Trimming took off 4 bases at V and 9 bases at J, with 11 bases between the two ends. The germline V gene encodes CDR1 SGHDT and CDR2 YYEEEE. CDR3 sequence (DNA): TGTGCCAGCAGCCTCGACAGTTTTTCACCCCTCCACTTT. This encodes CASSLDSFSPLHF.

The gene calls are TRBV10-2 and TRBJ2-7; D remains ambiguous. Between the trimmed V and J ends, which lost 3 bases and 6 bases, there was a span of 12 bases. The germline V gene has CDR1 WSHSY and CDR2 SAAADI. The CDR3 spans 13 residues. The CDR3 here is CASSELTSGEQYF. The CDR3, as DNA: TGCGCCAGCAGTGAATTGACGTCGGGCGAGCAGTACTTC.

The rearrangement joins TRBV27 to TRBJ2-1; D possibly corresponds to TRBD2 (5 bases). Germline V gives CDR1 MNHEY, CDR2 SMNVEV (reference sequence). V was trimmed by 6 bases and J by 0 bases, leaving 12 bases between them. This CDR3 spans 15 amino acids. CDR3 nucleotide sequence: TGTGCCAGCAGCTGGGAGTTAACCTCCTACAATGAGCAGTTCTTC. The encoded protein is CASSWELTSYNEQFF.

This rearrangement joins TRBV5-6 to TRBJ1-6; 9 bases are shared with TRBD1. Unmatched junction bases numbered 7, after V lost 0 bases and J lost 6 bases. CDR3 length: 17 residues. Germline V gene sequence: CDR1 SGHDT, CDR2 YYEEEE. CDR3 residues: CASSLVDRGQGNSPLHF. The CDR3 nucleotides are TGTGCCAGCAGCTTGGTGGACAGGGGCCAGGGTAATTCACCCCTCCACTTT.

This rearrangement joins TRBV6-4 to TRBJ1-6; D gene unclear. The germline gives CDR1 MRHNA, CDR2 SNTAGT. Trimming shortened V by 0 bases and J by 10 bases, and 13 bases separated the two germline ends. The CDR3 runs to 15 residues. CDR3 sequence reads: CASSDSDLSGSPLHF. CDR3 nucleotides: TGTGCCAGCAGTGACTCGGACCTTTCGGGGTCACCCCTCCACTTT.

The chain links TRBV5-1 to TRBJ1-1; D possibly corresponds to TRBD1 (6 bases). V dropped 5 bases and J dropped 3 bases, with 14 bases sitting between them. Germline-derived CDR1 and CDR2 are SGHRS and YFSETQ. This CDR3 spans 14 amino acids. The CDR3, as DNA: TGCGCCAGCAGGAAACAGGGCCTGGACACTGAAGCTTTCTTT. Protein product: CASRKQGLDTEAFF.

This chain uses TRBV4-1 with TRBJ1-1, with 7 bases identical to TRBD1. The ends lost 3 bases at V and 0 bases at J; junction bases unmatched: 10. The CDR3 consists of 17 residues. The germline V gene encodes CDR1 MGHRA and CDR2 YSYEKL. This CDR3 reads CASSQATGQSMNTEAFF. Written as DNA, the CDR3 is TGCGCCAGCAGCCAGGCAACGGGACAGAGCATGAACACTGAAGCTTTCTTT.

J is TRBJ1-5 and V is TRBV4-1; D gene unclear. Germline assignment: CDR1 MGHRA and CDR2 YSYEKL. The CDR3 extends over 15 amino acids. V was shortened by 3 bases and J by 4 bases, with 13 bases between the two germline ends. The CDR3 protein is CASSHHGVVNQPQHF. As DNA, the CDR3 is TGCGCCAGCAGCCATCACGGGGTGGTTAATCAGCCCCAGCATTTT.

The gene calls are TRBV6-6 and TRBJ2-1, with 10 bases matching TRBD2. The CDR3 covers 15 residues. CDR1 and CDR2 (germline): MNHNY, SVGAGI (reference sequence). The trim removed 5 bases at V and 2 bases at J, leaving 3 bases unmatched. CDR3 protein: CASSSGGATYNEQFF. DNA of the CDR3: TGTGCCAGCAGTAGCGGGGGGGCCACCTACAATGAGCAGTTCTTC.

DNA of the CDR3: TGTGCCTGGAGTGGGCAGTACTATGGCTACACCTTC. The encoded protein is CAWSGQYYGYTF. V usage is TRBV30 and J usage is TRBJ1-2; no definite D call. Per the germline V gene, CDR1 is GTSNPN and CDR2 is SVGIG (reference sequence). The V and J ends lost 1 base and 3 bases respectively, with 6 bases between them. The CDR3 covers 12 residues.

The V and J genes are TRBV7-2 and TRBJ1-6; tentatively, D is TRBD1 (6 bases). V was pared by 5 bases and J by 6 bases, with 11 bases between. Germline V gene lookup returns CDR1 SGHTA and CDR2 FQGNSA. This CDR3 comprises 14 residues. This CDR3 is CASSPDSSNSPLHF. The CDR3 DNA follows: TGTGCCAGCAGCCCGGACAGTAGTAATTCACCCCTCCACTTT.

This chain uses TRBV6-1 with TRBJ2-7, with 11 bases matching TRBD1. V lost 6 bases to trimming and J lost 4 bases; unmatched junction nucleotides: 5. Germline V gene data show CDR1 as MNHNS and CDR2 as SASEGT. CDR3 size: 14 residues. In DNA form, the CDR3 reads TGTGCCAGCAGGATGGGGACAGGGGGTTACGAGCAGTACTTC. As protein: CASRMGTGGYEQYF.

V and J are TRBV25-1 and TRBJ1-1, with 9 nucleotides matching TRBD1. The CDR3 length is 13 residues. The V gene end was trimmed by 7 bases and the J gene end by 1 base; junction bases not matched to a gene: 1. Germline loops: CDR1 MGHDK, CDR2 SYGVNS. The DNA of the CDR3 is TGTGCCAGCAAACAGGGGGCGAACACTGAAGCTTTCTTT. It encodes CASKQGANTEAFF.

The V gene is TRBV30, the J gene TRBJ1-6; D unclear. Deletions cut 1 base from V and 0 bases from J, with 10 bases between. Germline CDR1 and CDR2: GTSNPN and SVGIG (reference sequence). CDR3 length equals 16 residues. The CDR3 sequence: CAWSARSRSYNSPLHF. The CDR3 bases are TGTGCCTGGAGTGCGAGGAGCCGCTCCTATAATTCACCCCTCCACTTT.

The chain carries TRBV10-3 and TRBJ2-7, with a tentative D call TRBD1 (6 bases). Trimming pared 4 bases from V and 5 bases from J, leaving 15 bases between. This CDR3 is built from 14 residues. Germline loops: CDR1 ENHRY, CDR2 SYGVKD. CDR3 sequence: CAISGSTGYNEQYF. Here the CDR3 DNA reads TGTGCCATCAGTGGGTCGACAGGTTATAACGAGCAGTACTTC.